The entry below gives a single T cell receptor (beta chain) sequence along with its context. Its antigen remains unknown. These data originate in a study of shared clonotypes between healthy human individuals. Study-wide findings and caveats: There were few donors, and this limited the genetic and exposure-history diversity represented.

Terminally differentiated effector memory CD45RA+ cells were excluded by CCR7 positive selection of CD45RO-negative cells. Donation came from healthy HIV-negative adults that had no recent acute infections or vaccinations. The authors distributed each subset's genomic DNA evenly over several immunoSEQ plates. Each sorted subset replicate got 200 ng genomic DNA, tens of thousands of genomes. Profiled with immunoSEQ multiplex PCR; TCRdb holds only in-frame clones, not every one. The sample records 1.5 million to 2.5 million clones, roughly 94% being singletons. CDR1 is MGHRA, CDR2 YSYEKL, per germline. The V gene end was trimmed by 1 base and the J gene end by 4 bases; junction bases not matched to a gene: 3. The CDR3 length is 15 residues.

The sequenced material came from naive CD8+ T cells sorted from blood. J is TRBJ1-5 and V is TRBV4-1; 8 bases agree with TRBD1. The clonotype comes from a man between 18 and 35 years old in good health. The CDR3 region has the DNA TGCGCCAGCAGCCAAGTCGACAGGGGAAATCAGCCCCAGCATTTT. Its protein product is CASSQVDRGNQPQHF.